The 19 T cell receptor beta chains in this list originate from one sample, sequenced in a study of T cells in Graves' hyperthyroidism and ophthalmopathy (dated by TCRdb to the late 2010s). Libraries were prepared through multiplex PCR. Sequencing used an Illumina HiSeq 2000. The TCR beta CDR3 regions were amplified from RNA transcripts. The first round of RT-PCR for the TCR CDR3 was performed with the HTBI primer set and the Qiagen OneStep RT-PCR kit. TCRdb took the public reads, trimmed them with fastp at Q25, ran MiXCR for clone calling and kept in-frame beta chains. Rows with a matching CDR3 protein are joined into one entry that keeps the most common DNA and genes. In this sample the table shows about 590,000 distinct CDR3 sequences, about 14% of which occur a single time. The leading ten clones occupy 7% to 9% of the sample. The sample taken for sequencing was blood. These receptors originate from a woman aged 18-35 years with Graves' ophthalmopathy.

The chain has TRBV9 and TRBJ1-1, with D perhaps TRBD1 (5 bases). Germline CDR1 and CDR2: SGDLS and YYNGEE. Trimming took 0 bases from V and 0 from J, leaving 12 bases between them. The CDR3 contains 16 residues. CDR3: CASSVVTGVMNTEAFF. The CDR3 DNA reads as TGTGCCAGCAGCGTAGTAACAGGAGTTATGAACACTGAAGCTTTCTTT.

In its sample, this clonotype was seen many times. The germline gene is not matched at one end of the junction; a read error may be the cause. The CDR3, as DNA: TGTGCCAGCAGTTTTGGGACAATGGGCACAGGTACGCAGTATTTT. It translates to CASSFGTMGTGTQYF. The chain links TRBV12-3 or TRBV12-4 to TRBJ2-3; D possibly corresponds to TRBD1 (6 bases). This CDR3 has 15 amino acids.

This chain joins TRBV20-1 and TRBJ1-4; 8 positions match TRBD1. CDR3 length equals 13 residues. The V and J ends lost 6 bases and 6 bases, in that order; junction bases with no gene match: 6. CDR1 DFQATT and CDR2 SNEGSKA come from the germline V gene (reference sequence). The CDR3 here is CSAKTGADEKLFF. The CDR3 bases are TGCAGTGCCAAGACAGGGGCGGATGAAAAACTGTTTTTT.

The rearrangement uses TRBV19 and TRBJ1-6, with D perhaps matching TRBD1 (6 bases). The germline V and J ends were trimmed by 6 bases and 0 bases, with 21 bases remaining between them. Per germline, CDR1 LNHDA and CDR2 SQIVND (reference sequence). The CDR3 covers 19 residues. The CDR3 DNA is TGTGCCAGTAGGCCCTCCGGGGCAGGGGTGAGCTCCTATAATTCACCCCTCCACTTT. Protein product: CASRPSGAGVSSYNSPLHF.

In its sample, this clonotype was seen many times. This CDR3 is CASSPMGDQAFF. CDR3 nucleotide sequence: TGTGCCAGCTCACCGATGGGGGATCAAGCTTTCTTT. The V gene is TRBV18, the J gene TRBJ1-1; perhaps TRBD1 as D (5 bases). The CDR3 consists of 12 residues. Germline CDR1 KGHSH, CDR2 LQKENI. Deletions cut 3 bases from V and 9 bases from J, with 11 bases between.

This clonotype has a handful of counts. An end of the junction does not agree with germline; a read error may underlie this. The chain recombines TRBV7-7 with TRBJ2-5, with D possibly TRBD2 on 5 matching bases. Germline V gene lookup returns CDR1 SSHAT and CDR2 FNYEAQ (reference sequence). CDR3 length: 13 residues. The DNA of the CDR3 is TGTGCTAGCAGCTCCGGGAATCAAGAGACCCAGTACTTC. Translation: CASSSGNQETQYF.

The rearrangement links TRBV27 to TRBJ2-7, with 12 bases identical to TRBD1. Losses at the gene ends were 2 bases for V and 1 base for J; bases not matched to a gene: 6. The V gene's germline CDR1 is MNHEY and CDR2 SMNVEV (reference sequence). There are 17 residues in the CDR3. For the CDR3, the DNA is TGTGCCAGCAGTTTACGGGACAGGGGGCCTTTATCCTACGAGCAGTACTTC. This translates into CASSLRDRGPLSYEQYF.

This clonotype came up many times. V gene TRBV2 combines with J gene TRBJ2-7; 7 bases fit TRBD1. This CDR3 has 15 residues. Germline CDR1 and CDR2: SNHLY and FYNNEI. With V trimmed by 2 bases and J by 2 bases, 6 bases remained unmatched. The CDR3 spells CASSESDRAAYEQYF. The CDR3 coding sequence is TGTGCCAGCAGTGAAAGCGACAGGGCGGCCTACGAGCAGTACTTC. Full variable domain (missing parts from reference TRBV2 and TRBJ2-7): EPEVTQTPSHQVTQMGQEVILRCVPISNHLYFYWYRQILGQKVEFLVSFYNNEISEKSEIFDDQFSVERPDGSNFTLKIRSTKLEDSAMYFCASSESDRAAYEQYFGPGTRLTVT.

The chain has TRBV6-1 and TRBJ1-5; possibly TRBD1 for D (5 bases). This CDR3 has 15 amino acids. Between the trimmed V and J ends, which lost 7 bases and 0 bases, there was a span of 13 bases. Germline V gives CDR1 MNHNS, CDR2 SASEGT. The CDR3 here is CASTGTRFSNQPQHF. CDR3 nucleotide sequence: TGTGCCAGCACCGGGACCCGCTTTAGCAATCAGCCCCAGCATTTT.

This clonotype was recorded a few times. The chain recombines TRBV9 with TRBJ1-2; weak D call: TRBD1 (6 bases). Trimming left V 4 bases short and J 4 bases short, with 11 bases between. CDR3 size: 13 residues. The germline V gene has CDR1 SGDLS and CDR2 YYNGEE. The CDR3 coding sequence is TGTGCCAGCAGCACAGGGTCGGGCTATGGCTACACCTTC. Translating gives CASSTGSGYGYTF. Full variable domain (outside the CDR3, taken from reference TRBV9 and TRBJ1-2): DSGVTQTPKHLITATGQRVTLRCSPRSGDLSVYWYQQSLDQGLQFLIQYYNGEERAKGNILERFSAQQFPDLHSELNLSSLELGDSALYFCASSTGSGYGYTFGSGTRLTVV.

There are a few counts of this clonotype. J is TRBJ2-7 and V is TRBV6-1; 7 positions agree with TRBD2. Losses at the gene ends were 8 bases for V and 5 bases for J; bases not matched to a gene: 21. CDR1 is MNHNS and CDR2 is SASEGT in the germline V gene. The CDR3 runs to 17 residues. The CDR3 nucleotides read TGTGCCAGCGCTATCCGAGGATTCGGGGCGGGGGTGGACGAGCAGTACTTC. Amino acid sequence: CASAIRGFGAGVDEQYF.

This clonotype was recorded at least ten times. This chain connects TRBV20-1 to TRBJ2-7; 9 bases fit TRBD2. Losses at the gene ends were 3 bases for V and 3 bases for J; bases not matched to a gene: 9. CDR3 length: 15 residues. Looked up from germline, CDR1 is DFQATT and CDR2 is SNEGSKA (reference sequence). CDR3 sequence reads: CSARKRRREGYEQYF. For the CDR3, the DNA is TGCAGTGCTAGGAAGAGGAGGCGGGAGGGCTACGAGCAGTACTTC.

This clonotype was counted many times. The CDR3 spells CASSPGPPGAQYF. In DNA form, the CDR3 reads TGTGCCAGCAGCCCGGGACCTCCCGGGGCCCAGTACTTC. The chain carries TRBV7-9 and TRBJ2-5, with D possibly called TRBD1 or TRBD2 (5 bases each). This CDR3 contains 13 residues. The germline gives CDR1 SEHNR, CDR2 FQNEAQ (reference sequence). V lost 5 bases and J lost 9, with 16 bases in between.

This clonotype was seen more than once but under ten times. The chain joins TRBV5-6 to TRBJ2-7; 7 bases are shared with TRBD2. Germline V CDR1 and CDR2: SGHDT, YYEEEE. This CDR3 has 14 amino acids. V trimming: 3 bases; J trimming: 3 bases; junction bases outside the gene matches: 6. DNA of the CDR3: TGTGCCAGCAGCTCCCTGGGAGGGGACTACGAGCAGTACTTC. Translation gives CASSSLGGDYEQYF.

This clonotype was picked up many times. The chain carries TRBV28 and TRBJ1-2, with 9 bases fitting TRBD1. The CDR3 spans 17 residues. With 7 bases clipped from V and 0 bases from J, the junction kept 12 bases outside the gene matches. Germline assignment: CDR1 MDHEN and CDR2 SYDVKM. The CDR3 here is CASTLPQQGAANYGYTF. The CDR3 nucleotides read TGTGCCAGCACCCTCCCCCAACAGGGGGCAGCTAACTATGGCTACACCTTC.

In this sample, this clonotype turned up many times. CDR3 nucleotides: TGTGCCAGCAGCTTACGACTAGCGGGAGTACACAATGAGCAGTTCTTC. Translation: CASSLRLAGVHNEQFF. The genes are TRBV3-1 and TRBJ2-1, with 12 nucleotides matching TRBD2. The CDR3 runs to 16 residues. Losses at the gene ends were 5 bases for V and 5 bases for J; bases not matched to a gene: 7. Germline loops: CDR1 LGHDT, CDR2 YNNKEL (reference sequence).

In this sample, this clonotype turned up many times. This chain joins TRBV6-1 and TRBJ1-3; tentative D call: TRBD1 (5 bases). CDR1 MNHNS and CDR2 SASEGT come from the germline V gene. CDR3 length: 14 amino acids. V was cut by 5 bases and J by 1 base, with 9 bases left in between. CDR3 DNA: TGTGCCAGCAGTTCGGACACGTCTGGAAACACCATATATTTT. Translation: CASSSDTSGNTIYF.

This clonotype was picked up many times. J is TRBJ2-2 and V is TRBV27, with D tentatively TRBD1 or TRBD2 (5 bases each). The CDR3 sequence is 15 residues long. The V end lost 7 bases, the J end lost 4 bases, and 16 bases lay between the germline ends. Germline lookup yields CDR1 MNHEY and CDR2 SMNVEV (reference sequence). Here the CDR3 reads CASTFFGTLTGELFF. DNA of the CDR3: TGTGCCAGCACTTTCTTCGGGACGCTCACCGGGGAGCTGTTTTTT.

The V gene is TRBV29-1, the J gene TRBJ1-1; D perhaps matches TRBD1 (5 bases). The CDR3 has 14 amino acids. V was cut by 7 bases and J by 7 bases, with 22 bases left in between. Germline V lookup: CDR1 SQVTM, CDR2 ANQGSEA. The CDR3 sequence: CSGGDRLSGSEAFF. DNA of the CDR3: TGCAGCGGAGGGGACCGATTAAGTGGAAGTGAAGCTTTCTTT.